This T cell receptor beta chain was profiled in a study of T cells after yellow fever vaccination (dated by TCRdb to the late 2010s). In terms of the full investigation: Libraries from fractions with low cell numbers were prepared with the SMART-Seq v4 Ultra Low Input RNA kit. To follow T-cell clones before and after both primary and booster YFV17D yellow fever vaccination, bulk TCR alpha and beta repertoires underwent longitudinal sequencing. Two healthy male donors, one aged 18 to 30 and one aged 30 to 40 years, were included in the cohort. Bulk PBMC replicates and cell subsets were isolated from blood drawn at multiple timepoints before and after both primary and secondary immunization. General conclusions and limits of the study: Because abundant contaminating clonotypes from the bulk population could be contained in FACS-sorted repertoires, computational filtering was required. A small share of clonotypes was detected in both CD4 and CD8 compartments, with the overlap likely arising from convergent recombination. After the booster, most of the clones that had expanded following primary vaccination were detected again (approximately 96% of CD4 and roughly 90% of CD8), which suggests that memory was broadly maintained. Because only a couple of donors were included in the study, the extent to which the findings can be generalized is limited. The secondary T-cell response was found to be weaker but faster than the primary response, with a peak reached on day 5 rather than on day 15.

Of note for this clonotype: Its recognized antigen is unknown. A read error may produce the germline difference seen at one junction end.

The sequencing machine was an Illumina NovaSeq 6000. Synthesis of TCR cDNA relied on 5'RACE template switching, a step that introduced a universal primer site along with unique molecular identifiers. Priming of cDNA synthesis was performed from both the TCR alpha and TCR beta constant segments. Library amplification involved two PCR steps, and the second step added sample barcodes and sequencing adapters. Libraries were sequenced on Illumina HiSeq 2500 (2x100 bp) or NovaSeq (2x150 bp). Processing in the source paper ran as follows. MIGEC was used to demultiplex reads and collapse the reads into UMI consensus sequences, and MiXCR was used for V(D)J alignment. Using edgeR on replicate PBMC samples, clonotypes were called vaccine-responding if FDR was below 0.01 and the log2 fold change was above 5 up to day 15. Bulk clonotypes were assigned CD4 or CD8 identity according to which sequenced CD4 or CD8 repertoire held them at higher abundance. The public sequencing data were trimmed at Q25 with fastp and processed into clonotypes with MiXCR by TCRdb, which kept only in-frame beta chains. When rows share a CDR3 protein, they turn into one entry using the most common DNA and genes. The V and J calls here are based on TCRdb, not the publication. In this sample the table shows 300,000 or so distinct CDR3 sequences, 7.5% to 9.5% of which occur a single time. 3% to 3.5% of the sample is in the top ten clones.

The treatment or condition label for this specimen denotes: live attenuated yellow fever vaccine strain. PBMCs were isolated from peripheral blood using a standard Ficoll-Paque protocol. Dynabeads CD4 and CD8 positive selection kits were used to isolate CD4 and CD8 T-cell fractions. RNA was extracted with TriZol from bulk PBMCs, CD4 and CD8 fractions, and dextramer-positive and dextramer-negative fractions. The germline V gene specifies SGHRS as CDR1 and YFSETQ as CDR2. Counted from cysteine to phenylalanine, this CDR3 has 14 amino acids. Only the CDR3 part of the read is kept: 42 bases, read in frame from the first base.

The sequencing used CD4+ T cells sorted from PBMCs, collected 5 days after the yellow fever booster vaccination. The source of this sequence is a man younger than 35 who received the YFV17D yellow fever vaccine. The sequence is built from TRBV5-1 and TRBJ1-4; the D gene assignment is ambiguous. Here is the DNA: TGCGCCAGCGGCTTGACAAATCATTTTGAAAAACTGTTTTTT. The encoded protein is CASGLTNHFEKLFF.